This T cell receptor beta chain was identified during a study of response to subunit inactivated influenza vaccine. This CDR3 region has 15 residues. Unmatched junction bases numbered 6, after V lost 5 bases and J lost 0 bases. Germline CDR1 reads SGHDT; CDR2 reads YYEEEE. TCRdb redid the calling of the RT-PCR reads with MiXCR, one entry per CDR3 protein. The table lists around 750,000 distinct CDR3 sequences, around 21% of them singletons. This clonotype was observed a few times. The source material was PBMCs from blood, sampled 4 to 6 days after vaccination. This rearrangement joins TRBV5-6 to TRBJ2-3; 7 nucleotides align to TRBD1. The receptor's source is a man aged 45-60 years who received an inactivated influenza vaccine. As DNA, the CDR3 is TGTGCCAGCAGTACCACGGGACAGAGCACAGATACGCAGTATTTT. It translates to CASSTTGQSTDTQYF.